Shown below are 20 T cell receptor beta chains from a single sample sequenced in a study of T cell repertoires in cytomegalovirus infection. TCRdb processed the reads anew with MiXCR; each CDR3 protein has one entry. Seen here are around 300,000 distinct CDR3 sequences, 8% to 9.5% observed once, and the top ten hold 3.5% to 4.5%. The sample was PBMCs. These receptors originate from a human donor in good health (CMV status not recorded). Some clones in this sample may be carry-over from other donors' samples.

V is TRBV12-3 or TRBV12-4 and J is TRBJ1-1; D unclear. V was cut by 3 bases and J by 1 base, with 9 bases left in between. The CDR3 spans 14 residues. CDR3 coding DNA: TGTGCCAGCAGTTTCGGGCGGAGGAACACTGAAGCTTTCTTT. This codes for CASSFGRRNTEAFF.

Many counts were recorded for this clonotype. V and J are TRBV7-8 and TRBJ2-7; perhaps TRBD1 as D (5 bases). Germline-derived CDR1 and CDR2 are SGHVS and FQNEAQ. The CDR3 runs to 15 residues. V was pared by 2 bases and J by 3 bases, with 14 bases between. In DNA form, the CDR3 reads TGTGCCAGCAGCTTACGACAGAACCTAATCTACGAGCAGTACTTC. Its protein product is CASSLRQNLIYEQYF. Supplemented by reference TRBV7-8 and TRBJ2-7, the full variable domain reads GAGVSQSPRYKVAKRGQDVALRCDPISGHVSLFWYQQALGQGPEFLTYFQNEAQLDKSGLPSDRFFAERPEGSVSTLKIQRTQQEDSAVYLCASSLRQNLIYEQYFGPGTRLTVT.

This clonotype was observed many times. Written as DNA, the CDR3 is TGTGCCAGCAGCCACCCGACCCGGGGGGGTTTGCCCTACGAGCAGTACTTC. Translating it yields CASSHPTRGGLPYEQYF. This chain joins TRBV7-2 and TRBJ2-7, with 8 bases matching TRBD2. The CDR3 is 17 residues long. The germline V gene has CDR1 SGHTA and CDR2 FQGNSA. The V gene end was trimmed by 5 bases and the J gene end by 2 bases; junction bases not matched to a gene: 14.

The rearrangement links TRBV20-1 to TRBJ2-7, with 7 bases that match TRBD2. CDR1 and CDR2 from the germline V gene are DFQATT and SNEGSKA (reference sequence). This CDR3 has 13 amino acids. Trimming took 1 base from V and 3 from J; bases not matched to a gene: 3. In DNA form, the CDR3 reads TGCAGTGCTAGAGCGACTAGCTTCTACGAGCAGTACTTC. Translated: CSARATSFYEQYF.

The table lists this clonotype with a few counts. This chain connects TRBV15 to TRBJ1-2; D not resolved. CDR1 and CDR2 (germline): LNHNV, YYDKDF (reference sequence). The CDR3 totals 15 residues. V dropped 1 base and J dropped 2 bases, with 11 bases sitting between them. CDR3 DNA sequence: TGTGCCACCAGCAGAGGAGGATCCGAGAACTATGGCTACACCTTC. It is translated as CATSRGGSENYGYTF.

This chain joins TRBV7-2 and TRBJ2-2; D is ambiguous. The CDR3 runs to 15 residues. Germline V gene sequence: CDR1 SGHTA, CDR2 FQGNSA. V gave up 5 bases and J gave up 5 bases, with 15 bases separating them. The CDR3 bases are TGTGCCAGCAGCCCAACTTGGGCAGAAACCGGGGAGCTGTTTTTT. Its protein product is CASSPTWAETGELFF.

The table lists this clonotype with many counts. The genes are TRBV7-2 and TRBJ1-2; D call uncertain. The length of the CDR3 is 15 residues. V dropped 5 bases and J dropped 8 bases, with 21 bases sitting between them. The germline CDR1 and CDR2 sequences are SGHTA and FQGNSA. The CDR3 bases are TGTGCCAGCAGCCCTAGAGGTTCAGGCGGAGGAGGCTACACCTTC. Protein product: CASSPRGSGGGGYTF.

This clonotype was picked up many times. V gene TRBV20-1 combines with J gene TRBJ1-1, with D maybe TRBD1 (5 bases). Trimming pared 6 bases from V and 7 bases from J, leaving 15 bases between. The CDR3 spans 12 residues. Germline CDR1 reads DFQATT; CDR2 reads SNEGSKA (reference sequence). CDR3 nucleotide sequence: TGCAGTGCGGAAATGGGTGGACATGAAGCTTTCTTT. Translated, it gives CSAEMGGHEAFF.

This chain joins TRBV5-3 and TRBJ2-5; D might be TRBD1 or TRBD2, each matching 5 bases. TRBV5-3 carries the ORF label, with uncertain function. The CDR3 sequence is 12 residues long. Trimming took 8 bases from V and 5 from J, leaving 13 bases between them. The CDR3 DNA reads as TGTGCCAGCGGGGACGGCGGTGAGACCCAGTACTTC. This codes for CASGDGGETQYF.

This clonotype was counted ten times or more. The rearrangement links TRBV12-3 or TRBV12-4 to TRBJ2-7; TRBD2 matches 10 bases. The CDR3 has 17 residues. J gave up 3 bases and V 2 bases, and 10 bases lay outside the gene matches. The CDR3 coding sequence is TGTGCCAGCAGTTTATCGGCTACCGGGACTAGCGACTACGAGCAGTACTTC. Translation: CASSLSATGTSDYEQYF.

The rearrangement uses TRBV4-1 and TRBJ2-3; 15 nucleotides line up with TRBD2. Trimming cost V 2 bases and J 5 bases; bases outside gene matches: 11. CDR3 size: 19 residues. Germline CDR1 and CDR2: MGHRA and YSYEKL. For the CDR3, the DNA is TGCGCCAGCAGCCAACCCATTGGACTAGCGGGAGGGGTACAAGATACGCAGTATTTT. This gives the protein CASSQPIGLAGGVQDTQYF.

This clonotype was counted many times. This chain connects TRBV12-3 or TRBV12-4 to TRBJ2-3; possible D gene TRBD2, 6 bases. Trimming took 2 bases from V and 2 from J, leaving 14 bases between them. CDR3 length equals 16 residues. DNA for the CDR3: TGTGCCAGCAGTTTATTCGGGGGACTGAACACAGATACGCAGTATTTT. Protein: CASSLFGGLNTDTQYF.

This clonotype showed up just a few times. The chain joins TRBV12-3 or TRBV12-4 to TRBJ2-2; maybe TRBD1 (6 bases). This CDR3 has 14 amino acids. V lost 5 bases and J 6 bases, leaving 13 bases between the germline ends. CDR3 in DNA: TGTGCCAGCAGTCGCGATAAGGGGGCCGGGGAGCTGTTTTTT. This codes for CASSRDKGAGELFF.

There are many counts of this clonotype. The CDR3 loop is CASRQPGRSYGYTF. The DNA for the CDR3 is TGTGCCAGCAGACAACCTGGACGGTCCTATGGCTACACCTTC. This chain connects TRBV28 to TRBJ1-2, with unresolved D. V gave up 6 bases and J gave up 4 bases, with 15 bases separating them. Germline V gene data show CDR1 as MDHEN and CDR2 as SYDVKM. This CDR3 spans 14 amino acids.

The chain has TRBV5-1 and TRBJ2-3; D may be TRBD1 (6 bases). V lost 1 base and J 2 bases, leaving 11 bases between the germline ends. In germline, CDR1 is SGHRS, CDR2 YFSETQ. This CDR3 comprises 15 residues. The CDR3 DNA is TGCGCCAGCAGCTTGATTGGGACAAACACAGATACGCAGTATTTT. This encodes CASSLIGTNTDTQYF.

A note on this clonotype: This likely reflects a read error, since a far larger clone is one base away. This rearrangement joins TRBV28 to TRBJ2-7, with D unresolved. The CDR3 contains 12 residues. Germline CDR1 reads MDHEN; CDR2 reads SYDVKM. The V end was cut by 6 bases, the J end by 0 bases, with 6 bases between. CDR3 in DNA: TGTGCCAGCAGCCTCATCTCCTACGAGCAGTACTTC. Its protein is CASSLISYEQYF.

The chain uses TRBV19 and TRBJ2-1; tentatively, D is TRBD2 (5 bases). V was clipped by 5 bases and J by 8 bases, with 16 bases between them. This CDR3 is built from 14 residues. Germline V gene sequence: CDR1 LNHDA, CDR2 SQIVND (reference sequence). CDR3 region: CASSPTTTRDEQFF. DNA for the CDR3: TGTGCCAGTAGTCCGACTACTACAAGGGATGAGCAGTTCTTC.

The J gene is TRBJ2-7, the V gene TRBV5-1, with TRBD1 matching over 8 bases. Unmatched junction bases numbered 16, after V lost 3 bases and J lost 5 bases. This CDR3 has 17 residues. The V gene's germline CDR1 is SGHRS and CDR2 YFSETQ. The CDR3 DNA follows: TGCGCCAGCAGCTACAATACCGCCCTTACAGGGGGGAACGAGCAGTACTTC. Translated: CASSYNTALTGGNEQYF.

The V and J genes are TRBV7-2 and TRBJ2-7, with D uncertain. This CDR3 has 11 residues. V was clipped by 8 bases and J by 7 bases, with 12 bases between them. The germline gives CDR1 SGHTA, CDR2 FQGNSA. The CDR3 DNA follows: TGTGCCAGCGGCATGGCCTGGGAGCAGTACTTC. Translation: CASGMAWEQYF. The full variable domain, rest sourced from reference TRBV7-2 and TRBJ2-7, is GAGVSQSPSNKVTEKGKDVELRCDPISGHTALYWYRQSLGQGLEFLIYFQGNSAPDKSGLPSDRFSAERTGGSVSTLTIQRTQQEDSAVYLCASGMAWEQYFGPGTRLTVT.

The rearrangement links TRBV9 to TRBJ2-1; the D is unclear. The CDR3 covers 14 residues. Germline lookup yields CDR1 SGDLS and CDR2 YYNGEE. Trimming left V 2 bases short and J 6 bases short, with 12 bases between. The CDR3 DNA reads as TGTGCCAGCAGCGTGGGTGGCTCGGGCAATGAGCAGTTCTTC. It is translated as CASSVGGSGNEQFF.